The rows below give T cell receptor beta chains drawn from one sample of a study of technical replicates of blood from several donors. TCRdb keeps only in-frame clones here, not all; method: immunoSEQ multiplex PCR. The sample lists 45,000 to 55,000 clones, about 95% seen once, with 0.2% to 0.25% in the top ten. Sequencing was performed on T cells isolated from PBMCs. The source of these receptors is a human donor in good health. Each CDR3 is given with its conserved first and last residue.

V gene	J gene	CDR3 protein
TRBV28	TRBJ2-3	CASRTGTDTDTQYF
TRBV29-1	TRBJ1-2	CSVERQSYGYTF
TRBV28	TRBJ1-4	CASTSGDRRVEKLFF
TRBV10-2	TRBJ1-5	CASSVDRGGPSNQPQHF
TRBV10-3	TRBJ1-3	CAISDKQGIHTIYF
TRBV6-5	TRBJ2-5	CASSYSGAGETQYF
TRBV7-2	TRBJ2-1	CASIRQGSGEQFF
TRBV15	TRBJ1-6	CATSPRGSSYNSPLHF
TRBV6-6	TRBJ2-7	CASSPLPGTTYEQYF
TRBV6-5	TRBJ2-7	CASSYRRDRVSYEQYF
TRBV7-2	TRBJ2-7	CASSLSSGSSNEQYF
TRBV6-5	TRBJ1-4	CASSYRVNEKLFF
TRBV5-4	TRBJ2-1	CASRELQRSSYNEQFF
TRBV5-4	TRBJ2-1	CASSFRLAGPENEQFF
TRBV11-2	TRBJ2-7	CASSLDLAGGFSYEQYF
TRBV11-2	TRBJ2-1	CASSFVGVSNEQFF
TRBV5-1	TRBJ1-6	CASSLGQAGSPLHF
TRBV5-1	TRBJ1-1	CASSLVGEDTEAFF
TRBV19	TRBJ2-7	CASGDRVRSYEQYF
TRBV14	TRBJ2-3	CASSQGQGGLTDTQYF
TRBV7-9	TRBJ1-2	CASSLDRGGYTF
TRBV7-9	TRBJ2-5	CASSLSGSQETQYF
TRBV18	TRBJ1-5	CASSPARTGWPQHF
TRBV11-2	TRBJ2-3	CASSFTGEVVDTQYF
TRBV16	TRBJ2-7	CASSQIRAHEQYF
TRBV29-1	TRBJ1-1	CSAKSQGTANTEAFF
TRBV5-1	TRBJ2-3	CASSLVGTADTQYF
TRBV7-9	TRBJ2-7	CASSYISGPYEQYF
TRBV7-9	TRBJ1-4	CASRQGLNEKLFF
TRBV7-3	TRBJ2-5	CASSPGRGETQYF
TRBV5-1	TRBJ2-5	CASSLPGEGETQYF
TRBV29-1	TRBJ2-7	CSARDFSEQYF
TRBV12-5	TRBJ2-2	CASGSGLRVGNTGELFF
TRBV6-5	TRBJ2-1	CASSYSSSGAGNEQFF
TRBV10-3	TRBJ1-2	CAISERQTGDGGYTF
TRBV10-3	TRBJ1-1	CAITGGRNTEAFF
TRBV11-3	TRBJ2-5	CASSDGQGANVRETQYF
TRBV5-1	TRBJ2-7	CASRRDSQEQYF
TRBV5-4	TRBJ1-4	CASSWGGTTNEKLFF
TRBV6-5	TRBJ1-1	CASSYGRLNTEAFF
TRBV11-3	TRBJ1-2	CASSSRGTSYGYTF
TRBV9	TRBJ1-1	CASSVDRNTEAFF
TRBV14	TRBJ2-3	CASSVNGLEPTDTQYF
TRBV11-2	TRBJ1-5	CASSPGLVLGPQHF
TRBV11-3	TRBJ1-2	CASSQGQGGGYTF
TRBV18	TRBJ2-1	CASSPLGTSGDFEQFF
TRBV28	TRBJ2-3	CASSFEGGILPSTDTQYF
TRBV6-6	TRBJ1-2	CASRTGEGGYTF
TRBV5-1	TRBJ2-7	CASSFSGFYEQYF
TRBV6-5	TRBJ2-7	CASMPPQAYEQYF
TRBV11-3	TRBJ2-3	CASSWGQASTDTQYF
TRBV16	TRBJ1-5	CASNPERNQPQHF
TRBV7-9	TRBJ1-2	CASSPPGLSSYGYTF
TRBV18	TRBJ2-1	CASSSPGLAGALSEQFF